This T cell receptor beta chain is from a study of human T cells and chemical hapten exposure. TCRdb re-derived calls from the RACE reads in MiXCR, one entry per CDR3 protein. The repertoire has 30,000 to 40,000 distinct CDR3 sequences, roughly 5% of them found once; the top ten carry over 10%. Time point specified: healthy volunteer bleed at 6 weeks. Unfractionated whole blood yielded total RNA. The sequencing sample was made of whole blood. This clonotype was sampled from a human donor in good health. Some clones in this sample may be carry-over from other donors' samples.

The CDR3 loop reads CASSLLGQNYEQYF. The CDR3 nucleotides are TGTGCCAGCAGTTTATTGGGACAGAACTACGAGCAGTACTTC. The rearrangement uses TRBV27 and TRBJ2-7; 7 nucleotides agree with TRBD1. From germline, CDR1 is MNHEY and CDR2 SMNVEV (reference sequence). CDR3 length: 14 amino acids. Trimming took 1 base from V and 3 from J; bases not matched to a gene: 3.